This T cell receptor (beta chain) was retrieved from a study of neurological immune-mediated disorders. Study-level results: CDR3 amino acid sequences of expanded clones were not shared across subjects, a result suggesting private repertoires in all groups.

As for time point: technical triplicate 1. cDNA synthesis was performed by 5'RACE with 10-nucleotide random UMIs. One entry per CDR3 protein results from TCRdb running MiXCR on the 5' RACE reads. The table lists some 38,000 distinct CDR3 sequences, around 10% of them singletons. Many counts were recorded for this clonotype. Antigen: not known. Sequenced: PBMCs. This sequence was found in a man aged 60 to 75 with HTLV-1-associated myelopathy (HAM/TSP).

CDR3 region: CASSLAYGSFNEQYF. In DNA form, the CDR3 reads TGTGCCAGCAGTCTCGCCTACGGGAGTTTCAACGAGCAGTACTTC. The gene calls are TRBV12-3 or TRBV12-4 and TRBJ2-7; D perhaps matches TRBD2 (6 bases). This CDR3 contains 15 residues. V lost 5 bases to trimming and J lost 5 bases, with 19 bases between them.